The rows below give T cell receptor beta chains drawn from one sample of a study of blood T cell repertoires in COVID-19. Libraries were prepared by immunoSEQ multiplex PCR; TCRdb keeps only in-frame clonotypes and omits some of them. This table holds about 240,000 clones, 80% to 90% found once. The specimen was peripheral blood. All receptors come from a man over 45 with acute or convalescent COVID-19. The CDR3 runs from the conserved cysteine through the conserved F or W. D genes are given only for firm matches. Size values are once, few and many counts, or a class for expanded clones, and some rows have none.

DNA | CDR3 | J | size | length | D | V
TGTGCCAGTAGTATAAGTGGCAACTCCTACGAGCAGTACTTC | CASSISGNSYEQYF | TRBJ2-7 | - | 14 | - | TRBV19
TGTGCCAGCAGTTACCGGGGACAGGGCCCTTATGGCTACACCTTC | CASSYRGQGPYGYTF | TRBJ1-2 | - | 15 | TRBD1 | TRBV6-2/TRBV6-3
TGTGCCAGCAGCTCAACTGTGGACATACCTCACTATGGCTACACCTTC | CASSSTVDIPHYGYTF | TRBJ1-2 | - | 16 | - | TRBV11-2
TGTGCCAGCAGTTCCCCGACAGAGAACTACGAGCAGTACTTC | CASSSPTENYEQYF | TRBJ2-7 | - | 14 | - | TRBV6-5
TGTGCCAGCAGCTTGGGTCTAGCGGGGAGCTCCTACAATGAGCAGTTCTTC | CASSLGLAGSSYNEQFF | TRBJ2-1 | - | 17 | TRBD2 | TRBV5-4
TGCGCCAGCAGCCGAGAACAGGGGGCCGGGGATGAAAAACTGTTTTTT | CASSREQGAGDEKLFF | TRBJ1-4 | - | 16 | TRBD1 | TRBV4-1
TGTGCCAGCAGCGTAGTGGGGCTGAACACTGAAGCTTTCTTT | CASSVVGLNTEAFF | TRBJ1-1 | - | 14 | - | TRBV9
TGTGCCAGTAGAAGGACAGTTGGAGAGACCCAGTACTTC | CASRRTVGETQYF | TRBJ2-5 | - | 13 | - | TRBV19
TGTGCCAGTAGCAGCTCGGGACAACCTCGGGGCTATGGCTACACCTTC | CASSSSGQPRGYGYTF | TRBJ1-2 | - | 16 | - | TRBV19
TGTGCCAGCAGTGACGGGTGGTTCGGGGCCCAGCATTTT | CASSDGWFGAQHF | TRBJ1-5 | few | 13 | - | TRBV25-1
TGTGCCAGCAGCCAATTACAGAATTCACCCCTCCACTTT | CASSQLQNSPLHF | TRBJ1-6 | - | 13 | - | TRBV14
TGTGCCAGCAGCGCCTCGGGACTAGCGGGGGAAGAGACCCAGTACTTC | CASSASGLAGEETQYF | TRBJ2-5 | - | 16 | TRBD2 | TRBV7-3
TGTGCCAGCAGCGTAGGGACAGGGCCCACTGAAGCTTTCTTT | CASSVGTGPTEAFF | TRBJ1-1 | few | 14 | TRBD1 | TRBV9
TGTGCCAGCGCGCCCCGAATTGGAAACACCATATATTTT | CASAPRIGNTIYF | TRBJ1-3 | - | 13 | - | TRBV27
TGTGCCACCAGCAGAGATTGGAGGGAGGCGGAGGACGAGCAGTTCTTC | CATSRDWREAEDEQFF | TRBJ2-1 | once | 16 | - | TRBV15
TGTGCCTGGAGGGGGCGGGGGAAGAGCCCCCTCCACTTT | CAWRGRGKSPLHF | TRBJ1-6 | once | 13 | - | TRBV30
TGTGCCAGCAGCTTACAGGGGGGGTATAGCAATCAGCCCCAGCATTTT | CASSLQGGYSNQPQHF | TRBJ1-5 | - | 16 | TRBD1 | TRBV4-2
TGTGCTAGCAGCCAGACAGGATTCAGCACAGATACGCAGTATTTT | CASSQTGFSTDTQYF | TRBJ2-3 | - | 15 | - | TRBV7-7
TGTGCCAGCAGCCTTTGGTTAGCGGGGGCCGGGGAGCTGTTTTTT | CASSLWLAGAGELFF | TRBJ2-2 | few | 15 | TRBD2 | TRBV14